The present T cell receptor (beta chain) was sequenced within a study of T cells after yellow fever vaccination. There are 11 residues in the CDR3. Trimming left V 3 bases short and J 15 bases short, with 9 bases between. Germline V gene sequence: CDR1 KGHSH, CDR2 LQKENI. Points on this clonotype: Its specificity is unknown.

The study, taken as a whole, reports: The bulk population could contribute abundant contaminating clonotypes to FACS-sorted repertoires. Detected again after the booster were most primary-vaccination clones, at 96% CD4 and roughly 88% CD8.

Synthesis of TCR cDNA relied on 5'RACE template switching, which attached a universal primer site and UMIs. TCRdb passed the 5' RACE reads through MiXCR, listing each CDR3 protein once. This sample has around 320,000 distinct CDR3 sequences, with approximately 4% found just once. This chain connects TRBV18 to TRBJ1-6, with D unclear. The sequenced sample was PBMCs, obtained 15 days after the yellow fever booster vaccination. This TCR was recovered from a man younger than 35 who received the YFV17D yellow fever vaccine. CDR3 nucleotides: TGTGCCAGCTCACCGGGTGAGCACCTCCACTTT. This sequence encodes CASSPGEHLHF.